Following are 12 T cell receptor beta chains from one sample sequenced in a study of shared clonotypes between healthy human individuals. Here immunoSEQ multiplex PCR was the method, and the copy in TCRdb shows in-frame clones only, minus some. The repertoire consists of roughly 2.2 million clones, with about nine tenths occurring once and the leading ten covering about 0.36%. Sample: naive CD4+ T cells from PBMCs. Indicated subset: CD45RA+ positively selected. The receptors shown here come from a man aged 18 to 30 in good health. Some clones in this sample may be carry-over from other donors' samples.

This chain links TRBV5-1 with TRBJ1-2; possibly TRBD1 for D (5 bases). Trimming left V 3 bases short and J 3 bases short, with 12 bases between. CDR1 is SGHRS, CDR2 YFSETQ, per germline. The CDR3 length is 14 residues. CDR3 protein: CASSSGPADYGYTF. The CDR3 coding sequence is TGCGCCAGCAGCTCGGGGCCCGCGGACTATGGCTACACCTTC.

This clone was counted only a few times. The chain is built from TRBV19 and TRBJ1-1; 8 nucleotides match TRBD1. CDR1 LNHDA and CDR2 SQIVND come from the germline V gene (reference sequence). The CDR3 is made up of 15 amino acids. V shed 6 bases and J 3 bases; nucleotides not matched to a gene: 9. The DNA for the CDR3 is TGTGCCAGTAGCGAGGACAGGGTGAGGGACACTGAAGCTTTCTTT. This encodes CASSEDRVRDTEAFF.

V and J are TRBV7-6 and TRBJ2-5; D is unclear. This CDR3 spans 14 amino acids. Germline CDR1 is SGHVS and CDR2 is FNYEAQ. V was shortened by 3 bases and J by 7 bases, with 15 bases between the two germline ends. CDR3 in DNA: TGTGCCAGCAGCTTTTACGCTTACGCAGGGACCCAGTACTTC. Encoded protein: CASSFYAYAGTQYF.

On this clone itself: In the same sample, other DNA sequences code for this CDR3. J is TRBJ2-3 and V is TRBV9, with D perhaps matching TRBD1 or TRBD2 (6 bases each). V gave up 2 bases and J gave up 0 bases, with 10 bases separating them. The CDR3 contains 15 residues. Germline lookup yields CDR1 SGDLS and CDR2 YYNGEE. The CDR3 sequence is CASSVLGGSTDTQYF. For the CDR3, the DNA is TGTGCCAGCAGCGTTTTAGGGGGGAGCACAGATACGCAGTATTTT.

In DNA, the CDR3 is TGCAGCGTTTCGCCGGGACTAGAGCCTCCAGATACGCAGTATTTT. The encoded protein is CSVSPGLEPPDTQYF. The chain couples TRBV29-1 to TRBJ2-3; TRBD2 agrees at 8 bases. J lost 4 bases, V lost 5 bases, and 11 bases had no gene match. CDR3 length: 15 residues. CDR1 and CDR2 from the germline V gene are SQVTM and ANQGSEA.

Comment on this clone: This specimen includes other DNA sequences encoding the same CDR3. The chain employs TRBV28 and TRBJ1-2; D ambiguous. Germline V gene data show CDR1 as MDHEN and CDR2 as SYDVKM. Trimming removed 6 bases at V and 4 bases at J, with 9 bases between. CDR3 length: 12 residues. The CDR3 reads CASSPQSYGYTF. The DNA for the CDR3 is TGTGCCAGCAGCCCCCAGAGCTATGGCTACACCTTC.

J is TRBJ2-7 and V is TRBV2; a weak D match, TRBD1 (6 bases). V was trimmed by 5 bases and J by 3 bases, leaving 11 bases between them. This CDR3 is 13 amino acids long. The germline V gene has CDR1 SNHLY and CDR2 FYNNEI. The CDR3 nucleotides read TGTGCCAGCAGTTATTCAGGGGACTACGAGCAGTACTTC. This sequence encodes CASSYSGDYEQYF.

Points on this clone: Distinct nucleotide sequences in the sample also encode this CDR3. V is TRBV7-9 and J is TRBJ2-3; tentative D call: TRBD1 (5 bases). The CDR3 has 14 residues. Trimming took 4 bases from V and 3 from J, leaving 11 bases between them. Germline assignment: CDR1 SEHNR and CDR2 FQNEAQ (reference sequence). The CDR3 DNA reads TGTGCCAGCAGCTCCAGGGTAGGGACAGATACGCAGTATTTT. It specifies CASSSRVGTDTQYF.

The rearrangement uses TRBV6-4 and TRBJ1-2; 9 bases match TRBD1. J lost 7 bases, V lost 0 bases, and 0 bases had no gene match. Per germline, CDR1 MRHNA and CDR2 SNTAGT. This CDR3 is 13 amino acids long. CDR3 DNA sequence: TGTGCCAGCAGTGACTCGACAGGGGGTGGCTACACCTTC. It specifies CASSDSTGGGYTF.

This chain uses TRBV9 with TRBJ2-1; 7 bases map to TRBD1. CDR1 and CDR2 (germline): SGDLS, YYNGEE. Trimming cost V 0 bases and J 7 bases; bases outside gene matches: 7. This CDR3 contains 15 residues. The CDR3 nucleotides read TGTGCCAGCAGCGTAGGAGGGGGCGAGTGGAATGAGCAGTTCTTC. Protein sequence: CASSVGGGEWNEQFF.

The chain uses TRBV15 and TRBJ1-2; possibly TRBD1 for D (6 bases). The germline gives CDR1 LNHNV, CDR2 YYDKDF (reference sequence). CDR3 length: 13 amino acids. V lost 6 bases and J 8 bases, leaving 16 bases between the germline ends. CDR3 residues: CATRGGPRDGYTF. CDR3 in DNA: TGTGCCACCAGAGGGGGACCAAGAGACGGCTACACCTTC.

The rearrangement links TRBV10-3 to TRBJ2-7; no clear D. Per germline, CDR1 ENHRY and CDR2 SYGVKD. The V end was cut by 3 bases, the J end by 4 bases, with 13 bases between. This CDR3 contains 14 residues. In nucleotides, the CDR3 is TGTGCCATCAGTGAACTGGCCTGGAATTACGAGCAGTACTTC. Translation: CAISELAWNYEQYF.